These 7 T cell receptor beta chains were all obtained from the same sample, sequenced in a study of OX40 agonist ivuxolimab in advanced cancers. Only in-frame clones appear in the TCRdb table, and some are missing; sequencing was by immunoSEQ multiplex PCR. The table shows 45,000 to 50,000 clones, with around 85% occurring only once. The sequencing used CD4+ or CD8+ T cells sorted from blood, collected in a trial of the OX40 agonist ivuxolimab. The receptors were gathered from an adult with an advanced solid tumor such as melanoma, head and neck, liver or kidney cancer.

The chain is built from TRBV5-1 and TRBJ2-1, with unresolved D. The CDR3 is 11 residues long. V lost 9 bases, J lost 7 bases, and 11 bases lay in between. Germline loops: CDR1 SGHRS, CDR2 YFSETQ. For the CDR3, the DNA is TGCGCCACCAAACGGAGTAATGAGCAGTTCTTC. Protein: CATKRSNEQFF.

This chain connects TRBV5-4 to TRBJ1-3, with D maybe TRBD1 (6 bases). The V end was cut by 3 bases, the J end by 2 bases, with 15 bases between. Germline V gene lookup returns CDR1 SGHNT and CDR2 YYREEE (reference sequence). The CDR3 spans 16 residues. CDR3 amino acids: CASSYLGTLTGNTIYF. In DNA form, the CDR3 reads TGTGCCAGCAGCTACCTCGGGACACTAACTGGAAACACCATATATTTT.

The table lists this clone with a few counts. The V gene is TRBV15, the J gene TRBJ1-4; the D gene is possibly TRBD1 (5 bases). Germline CDR1 and CDR2: LNHNV and YYDKDF (reference sequence). The length of the CDR3 is 15 residues. V gave up 3 bases and J gave up 5 bases, with 13 bases separating them. CDR3 DNA: TGTGCCACCAGCAGGAGGGGCGCACCAAATGAAAAACTGTTTTTT. Amino acids: CATSRRGAPNEKLFF.

By proportion, this clone is medium-sized. The chain is built from TRBV30 and TRBJ2-2; TRBD1 agrees at 7 bases. CDR1 is GTSNPN, CDR2 SVGIG, per germline (reference sequence). The CDR3 consists of 15 residues. V was clipped by 4 bases and J by 4 bases; unmatched bases: 9. CDR3 in amino acids: CAWTPYTGVTGELFF. CDR3 bases: TGTGCCTGGACGCCCTACACAGGGGTCACCGGGGAGCTGTTTTTT.

The rearrangement joins TRBV6-1 to TRBJ2-5, with D perhaps TRBD1 (6 bases). The length of the CDR3 is 14 residues. V lost 3 bases and J lost 5, with 13 bases in between. From germline, CDR1 is MNHNS and CDR2 SASEGT. The CDR3 coding sequence is TGTGCCAGCAGTGACAGGGGTGGCTGGGAGACCCAGTACTTC. Translating it yields CASSDRGGWETQYF.

This clone has more than one count but fewer than ten. The gene calls are TRBV30 and TRBJ1-5; 7 nucleotides agree with TRBD1. J lost 2 bases, V lost 5 bases, and 12 bases had no gene match. Looked up from germline, CDR1 is GTSNPN and CDR2 is SVGIG (reference sequence). CDR3 length equals 16 residues. The CDR3 DNA sequence: TGTGCCTGGGAAGGGGCCGGGACAGAGGGCAATCAGCCCCAGCATTTT. Translated: CAWEGAGTEGNQPQHF.

This clone was picked up a small number of times. The chain links TRBV19 to TRBJ1-5; 10 bases map to TRBD1. Trimming cost V 5 bases and J 4 bases; bases outside gene matches: 8. CDR1 is LNHDA, CDR2 SQIVND, per germline (reference sequence). The CDR3 loop spans 16 amino acids. CDR3 DNA: TGTGCCAGTAGTTCTACGGGACAGGGGAGAAATCAGCCCCAGCATTTT. It specifies CASSSTGQGRNQPQHF.